The 32 T cell receptor beta chains below were found in one sample sequenced in a study of cytomegalovirus exposure and HLA in healthy donors. The PCR employed 60 Vbeta primers together with 13 Jbeta primers. Some clones are missing from TCRdb's copy, which holds only in-frame ones; the method was immunoSEQ multiplex PCR. Of fewer than 200,000 clones in the sample, 80% to 90% were seen once. Sequencing was carried out using PBMCs. These receptors were obtained from a middle-aged man in good health and CMV-seropositive.

This rearrangement joins TRBV5-1 to TRBJ2-1, with TRBD2 matching over 14 bases. This CDR3 spans 17 amino acids. Trimming removed 0 bases from V and 15 bases from J; junction bases left unmatched: 14. Per the germline V gene, CDR1 is SGHRS and CDR2 is YFSETQ. This CDR3 reads CASSLGRTSGRQMGMFF. The CDR3 DNA reads as TGCGCCAGCAGCTTGGGGCGGACTAGCGGGAGGCAAATGGGTATGTTCTTC.

This clone appeared once. The chain couples TRBV5-5 to TRBJ2-7; D gene uncertain. V was clipped by 1 base and J by 2 bases, with 7 bases between them. Germline V gene data show CDR1 as SGHKS and CDR2 as YYEKEE (reference sequence). The CDR3 length is 13 residues. CDR3 loop: CASSLWPAYEQYF. CDR3 DNA sequence: TGTGCCAGCAGCTTGTGGCCAGCCTACGAGCAGTACTTC.

The V gene is TRBV6-1, the J gene TRBJ2-1; 9 bases agree with TRBD1. The V and J ends lost 4 bases and 8 bases, in that order; junction bases with no gene match: 6. The CDR3 contains 14 residues. Germline CDR1 is MNHNS and CDR2 is SASEGT. CDR3 sequence (DNA): TGTGCCAGCAGTGGCGGACAGGGGATCCATGAGCAGTTCTTC. This translates into CASSGGQGIHEQFF.

The chain carries TRBV7-8 and TRBJ2-7; 7 bases are shared with TRBD2. CDR1 and CDR2 (germline): SGHVS, FQNEAQ. This CDR3 spans 16 amino acids. V shed 4 bases and J 0 bases; nucleotides not matched to a gene: 9. In DNA, the CDR3 is TGTGCCAGCAGCTCCCTTCCCGGGACTAACTCCTACGAGCAGTACTTC. Its translation is CASSSLPGTNSYEQYF.

The rearrangement joins TRBV28 to TRBJ2-3, with D tentatively TRBD2 (6 bases). V was cut by 5 bases and J by 1 base, with 28 bases left in between. Per germline, CDR1 MDHEN and CDR2 SYDVKM. This CDR3 contains 20 residues. The CDR3 DNA reads TGTGCCAGCAGTCCAGGACTACAACCTTCGCACAGATTTGGCACAGATACGCAGTATTTT. This encodes CASSPGLQPSHRFGTDTQYF.

The genes are TRBV6-1 and TRBJ1-5, with D perhaps TRBD1 (6 bases). This CDR3 has 14 amino acids. Germline V gene sequence: CDR1 MNHNS, CDR2 SASEGT. Deletions cut 6 bases from V and 6 bases from J, with 15 bases between. The CDR3 DNA is TGTGCCAGCAGAGAGGCGGGGGCCAGTCAGCCCCAGCATTTT. It encodes CASREAGASQPQHF.

This clone has just one count. The V call is TRBV30, the J call TRBJ2-7, with TRBD2 matching over 8 bases. CDR1 GTSNPN and CDR2 SVGIG come from the germline V gene (reference sequence). J lost 4 bases, V lost 2 bases, and 13 bases had no gene match. The CDR3 totals 16 residues. CDR3 protein: CAWSPEEGSGVYEQYF. CDR3 DNA: TGTGCCTGGAGTCCAGAGGAAGGTAGCGGGGTTTACGAGCAGTACTTC.

The V call is TRBV7-2, the J call TRBJ2-1; TRBD2 matches 11 bases. This CDR3 comprises 17 residues. The germline V gene encodes CDR1 SGHTA and CDR2 FQGNSA. The J segment lost 5 bases and the V segment lost 5 bases, leaving 11 bases of the junction unmatched. The CDR3 DNA reads as TGTGCCAGCAGCAGAGGCTCCGGGACTAGCGGAAACAATGAGCAGTTCTTC. This gives the protein CASSRGSGTSGNNEQFF.

This clone appeared once. The chain joins TRBV29-1 to TRBJ1-1; no clear D. The CDR3 sequence is 11 residues long. The germline gives CDR1 SQVTM, CDR2 ANQGSEA. V shed 6 bases and J shed 2 bases, with 7 bases lying between them. CDR3 nucleotides: TGCAGCGTATCTATCAACACTGAAGCTTTCTTT. This encodes CSVSINTEAFF.

This sequence joins TRBV9 and TRBJ2-5; D is perhaps TRBD2 (7 bases). Germline CDR1 and CDR2: SGDLS and YYNGEE. V was cut by 0 bases and J by 1 base, with 13 bases left in between. The length of the CDR3 is 16 residues. The CDR3 reads CASSVAGGNGQETQYF. DNA of the CDR3: TGTGCCAGCAGCGTAGCGGGGGGCAATGGCCAAGAGACCCAGTACTTC. The full variable domain, completed using reference TRBV9 and TRBJ2-5, is DSGVTQTPKHLITATGQRVTLRCSPRSGDLSVYWYQQSLDQGLQFLIQYYNGEERAKGNILERFSAQQFPDLHSELNLSSLELGDSALYFCASSVAGGNGQETQYFGPGTRLLVL.

This chain joins TRBV28 and TRBJ2-7; D is possibly TRBD1 (6 bases). Germline V CDR1 and CDR2: MDHEN, SYDVKM. With 5 bases removed from V and 4 bases from J, the gap between germline ends came to 18 bases. The CDR3 totals 15 residues. For the CDR3, the DNA is TGTGCCAGCAGTCCCCTTAGGGGGAGAACATACGAGCAGTACTTC. It encodes CASSPLRGRTYEQYF.

The CDR3: CASRGLANEQFF. The CDR3 DNA reads as TGCGCCAGCAGGGGACTAGCGAATGAGCAGTTCTTC. The rearrangement links TRBV10-2 to TRBJ2-1, with 10 bases fitting TRBD2. V shed 6 bases and J 7 bases; nucleotides not matched to a gene: 0. Germline CDR1 is WSHSY and CDR2 is SAAADI. CDR3 size: 12 residues.

This clone showed up just a few times. V is TRBV6-5 and J is TRBJ1-1; 7 bases fit TRBD1. J lost 1 base, V lost 4 bases, and 6 bases had no gene match. Germline V gene lookup returns CDR1 MNHEY and CDR2 SVGAGI. CDR3 length equals 15 residues. The CDR3 reads CASSFPGTANTEAFF. The CDR3 region has the DNA TGTGCCAGCAGTTTCCCCGGGACAGCGAACACTGAAGCTTTCTTT.

This clone was seen more than once but under ten times. The chain combines TRBV10-3 with TRBJ1-1; D may be TRBD1 (5 bases). V lost 3 bases and J lost 0, with 5 bases in between. The CDR3 length is 13 residues. Germline V gene sequence: CDR1 ENHRY, CDR2 SYGVKD. DNA of the CDR3: TGTGCCATCAGTGACAGGGTGAACACTGAAGCTTTCTTT. It encodes CAISDRVNTEAFF.

The chain combines TRBV7-9 with TRBJ2-1; 11 bases are shared with TRBD1. Germline CDR1 is SEHNR and CDR2 is FQNEAQ (reference sequence). The CDR3 is 15 residues long. V dropped 5 bases and J dropped 4; count of bases not matched to a gene: 4. CDR3 residues: CASSPRDRGYNEQFF. Written as DNA, the CDR3 is TGTGCCAGCAGCCCCCGGGACAGGGGGTACAATGAGCAGTTCTTC.

The V and J genes are TRBV10-3 and TRBJ2-3; weak D call: TRBD2 (5 bases). V was shortened by 6 bases and J by 4 bases, with 8 bases between the two germline ends. The CDR3 has 12 amino acids. Germline values: CDR1 ENHRY, CDR2 SYGVKD. The CDR3 sequence: CAIRDSADTQYF. CDR3 DNA sequence: TGTGCCATCAGGGACTCTGCAGATACGCAGTATTTT.

On this clone itself: Sequence at one end of the junction differs from germline and may be a read error. The genes are TRBV7-7 and TRBJ1-3, with 7 bases that match TRBD1. The germline V gene has CDR1 SSHAT and CDR2 FNYEAQ (reference sequence). The CDR3 covers 15 residues. The chain's CDR3 is CASSLTGDPGNTIYF. Written as DNA, the CDR3 is TGTGCTAGCAGCCTAACAGGGGATCCAGGAAACACCATATATTTT.

V is TRBV10-3 and J is TRBJ1-2; 10 nucleotides line up with TRBD1. The V gene end was trimmed by 4 bases and the J gene end by 6 bases; junction bases not matched to a gene: 8. In germline, CDR1 is ENHRY, CDR2 SYGVKD. The CDR3 contains 15 residues. CDR3 protein: CAISGTGTGVHGYTF. The CDR3 DNA reads as TGTGCCATCAGTGGAACCGGGACAGGGGTTCATGGCTACACCTTC.

The V gene is TRBV29-1, the J gene TRBJ1-2; possibly TRBD1 for D (6 bases). Trimming took 4 bases from V and 2 from J, leaving 14 bases between them. The CDR3 sequence is 14 residues long. The germline V gene encodes CDR1 SQVTM and CDR2 ANQGSEA. The DNA for the CDR3 is TGCAGCGTTGCTTTCAGGGGTCCCAACTATGGCTACACCTTC. Amino acids: CSVAFRGPNYGYTF.

The rearrangement uses TRBV4-2 and TRBJ2-4, with 9 bases identical to TRBD2. This CDR3 has 17 residues. The germline gives CDR1 LGHNA, CDR2 YNFKEQ. Germline trimming cut 1 base from V and 3 bases from J; bases unmatched to any gene: 7. The CDR3 loop reads CASSQAGGRGGKNIQYF. The CDR3 nucleotides read TGTGCCAGCAGCCAAGCGGGCGGGAGGGGCGGCAAAAACATTCAGTACTTC.

V and J are TRBV9 and TRBJ2-1; 12 nucleotides match TRBD2. CDR1 SGDLS and CDR2 YYNGEE come from the germline V gene. The length of the CDR3 is 19 residues. The V segment lost 3 bases and the J segment 0 bases; nucleotides outside the gene matches: 10. The CDR3 DNA follows: TGTGCCAGCAGCGCGCCGGGACTAGCGGGTGGTCGCTCCTACAATGAGCAGTTCTTC. Its protein is CASSAPGLAGGRSYNEQFF.

This clone occurred a few times. The chain employs TRBV5-3 and TRBJ2-7; no reliable D call. TRBV5-3 is placed among ORFs of uncertain function. V gave up 2 bases and J gave up 3 bases, with 3 bases separating them. This CDR3 has 11 amino acids. In nucleotides, the CDR3 is TGTGCCAGAAGCTTTATCTACGAGCAGTACTTC. Amino acid sequence: CARSFIYEQYF.

The chain links TRBV19 to TRBJ2-1; possible D gene TRBD1, 6 bases. Germline CDR1 and CDR2: LNHDA and SQIVND (reference sequence). Trimming left V 3 bases short and J 0 bases short, with 12 bases between. The length of the CDR3 is 16 residues. CDR3 in amino acids: CASSMGARDSYNEQFF. For the CDR3, the DNA is TGTGCCAGTAGTATGGGGGCCAGAGACTCCTACAATGAGCAGTTCTTC.

CDR3 DNA sequence: TGTGCCTGGAGTGGGCTTACGCTCACGAGGGCCTACGAGCAGTACTTC. Translated, it gives CAWSGLTLTRAYEQYF. This sequence joins TRBV30 and TRBJ2-7; D perhaps matches TRBD2 (5 bases). V was clipped by 1 base and J by 2 bases, with 18 bases between them. CDR3 size: 16 residues. Germline-derived CDR1 and CDR2 are GTSNPN and SVGIG (reference sequence).

The chain has TRBV10-1 and TRBJ2-1; weak D call: TRBD2 (5 bases). The ends were cut back, 0 bases at V and 12 bases at J, with 15 bases in the middle. Germline CDR1 is WNHNN and CDR2 is SYGVQD (reference sequence). CDR3 size: 14 residues. This chain's CDR3 is CASSESSRVGRQFF. As DNA, the CDR3 is TGCGCCAGCAGTGAGTCGTCGCGGGTTGGCCGGCAGTTCTTC.

The chain links TRBV29-1 to TRBJ2-5; 14 bases map to TRBD2. Per germline, CDR1 SQVTM and CDR2 ANQGSEA. The V segment lost 3 bases and the J segment 7 bases; nucleotides outside the gene matches: 7. This CDR3 contains 15 residues. The CDR3, as DNA: TGCAGCGTTGAGGGGACTAGCGGGAGTGGTTGGACCCAGTACTTC. Its translation is CSVEGTSGSGWTQYF.

The chain carries TRBV27 and TRBJ2-5; D is undetermined. Germline-derived CDR1 and CDR2 are MNHEY and SMNVEV (reference sequence). The CDR3 covers 13 residues. V lost 0 bases and J lost 9, with 11 bases in between. Written as DNA, the CDR3 is TGTGCCAGCAGTTTATCGGGCGAACGTCCCCAGTACTTC. It specifies CASSLSGERPQYF.

There are a few counts of this clone. The chain recombines TRBV5-1 with TRBJ2-7, with 12 bases fitting TRBD2. Per germline, CDR1 SGHRS and CDR2 YFSETQ. V shed 8 bases, J shed 7 bases, and the junction held 13 bases outside the gene matches. CDR3 length equals 15 residues. CDR3 nucleotides: TGCGCCAGTAGGCTAGCGGGAGGGCCTTGGGATGAGCAGTACTTC. Translating gives CASRLAGGPWDEQYF.

The chain has TRBV4-1 and TRBJ2-2, with 7 positions matching TRBD2. Germline trimming cut 0 bases from V and 6 bases from J; bases unmatched to any gene: 7. Germline V CDR1 and CDR2: MGHRA, YSYEKL. This CDR3 has 16 amino acids. CDR3 coding DNA: TGCGCCAGCAGCCAAGATTCGTGGGAGGGCTCCGGGGAGCTGTTTTTT. Its translation is CASSQDSWEGSGELFF.

This sequence joins TRBV7-2 and TRBJ2-5; D is unresolved. The CDR3 spans 12 residues. CDR1 and CDR2 from the germline V gene are SGHTA and FQGNSA. Between the trimmed V and J ends, which lost 1 base and 5 bases, there was a span of 5 bases. In DNA form, the CDR3 reads TGTGCCAGCAGCTTAGTGCGGGAGACCCAGTACTTC. It specifies CASSLVRETQYF.

The chain links TRBV7-2 to TRBJ2-1, with a tentative D call TRBD2 (5 bases). V was cut by 5 bases and J by 6 bases, with 23 bases left in between. Per the germline V gene, CDR1 is SGHTA and CDR2 is FQGNSA. This CDR3 is built from 17 residues. CDR3: CASSQSAGRVPPNEQFF. The CDR3 DNA sequence: TGTGCCAGCAGCCAATCGGCGGGCCGGGTTCCCCCCAATGAGCAGTTCTTC.

V gene TRBV29-1 combines with J gene TRBJ1-2; no reliable D call. Trimming cost V 4 bases and J 6 bases, with 6 bases left between them. Germline-derived CDR1 and CDR2 are SQVTM and ANQGSEA. CDR3 length equals 10 residues. For the CDR3, the DNA is TGCAGCGTTGGGAGCGATGGCTACACCTTC. Protein: CSVGSDGYTF.